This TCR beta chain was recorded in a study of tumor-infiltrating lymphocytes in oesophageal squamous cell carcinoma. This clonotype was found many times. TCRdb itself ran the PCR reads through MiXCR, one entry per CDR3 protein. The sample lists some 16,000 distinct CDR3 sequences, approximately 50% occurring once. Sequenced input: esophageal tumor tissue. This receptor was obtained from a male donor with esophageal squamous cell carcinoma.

The CDR3 reads CASSPTGLSYEQYF. The CDR3 bases are TGCGCCAGCAGCCCTACAGGGTTATCCTACGAGCAGTACTTC. The chain carries TRBV5-1 and TRBJ2-7, with a possible D match to TRBD1 (6 bases). Germline CDR1 and CDR2: SGHRS and YFSETQ. There are 14 residues in the CDR3. V dropped 4 bases and J dropped 1 base, with 12 bases sitting between them.